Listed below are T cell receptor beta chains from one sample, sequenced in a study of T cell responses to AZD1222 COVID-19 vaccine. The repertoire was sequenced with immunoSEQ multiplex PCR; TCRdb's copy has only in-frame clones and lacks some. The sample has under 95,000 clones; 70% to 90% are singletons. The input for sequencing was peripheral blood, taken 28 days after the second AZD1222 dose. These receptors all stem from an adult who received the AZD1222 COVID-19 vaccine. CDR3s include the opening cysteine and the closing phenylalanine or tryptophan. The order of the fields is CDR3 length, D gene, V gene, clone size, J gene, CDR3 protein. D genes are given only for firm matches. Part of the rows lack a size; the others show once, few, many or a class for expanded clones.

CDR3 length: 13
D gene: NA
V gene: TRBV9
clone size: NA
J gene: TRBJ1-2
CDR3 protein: CASRRSGQSGYTF

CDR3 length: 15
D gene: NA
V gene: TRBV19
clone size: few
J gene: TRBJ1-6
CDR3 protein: CASSTSPRGESPLHF

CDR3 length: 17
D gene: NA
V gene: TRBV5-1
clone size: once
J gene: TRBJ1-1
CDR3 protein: CASSLEGHWVWDTEAFF

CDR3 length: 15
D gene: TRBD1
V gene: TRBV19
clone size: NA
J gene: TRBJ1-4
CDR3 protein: CASSPQGTASEKLFF

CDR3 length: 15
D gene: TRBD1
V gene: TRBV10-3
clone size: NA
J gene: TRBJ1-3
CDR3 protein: CAIRRQGVTGNTIYF

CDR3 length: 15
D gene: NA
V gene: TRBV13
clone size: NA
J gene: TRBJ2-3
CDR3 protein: CASSFPYGGADTQYF

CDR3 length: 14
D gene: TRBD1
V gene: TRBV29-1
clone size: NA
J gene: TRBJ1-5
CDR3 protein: CSVRTGGNHQPQHF

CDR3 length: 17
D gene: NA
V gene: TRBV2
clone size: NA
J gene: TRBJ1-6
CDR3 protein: CASSERGTPRGLSPLHF

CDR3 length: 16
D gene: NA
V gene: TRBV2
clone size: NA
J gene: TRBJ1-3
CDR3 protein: CASSETLLSSGNTIYF

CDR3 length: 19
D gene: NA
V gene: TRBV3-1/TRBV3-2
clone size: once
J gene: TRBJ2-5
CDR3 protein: CASSQALFGRGVSKETQYF

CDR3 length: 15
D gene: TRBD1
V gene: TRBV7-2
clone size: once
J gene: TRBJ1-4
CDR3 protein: CASSPQNRGHEKLFF

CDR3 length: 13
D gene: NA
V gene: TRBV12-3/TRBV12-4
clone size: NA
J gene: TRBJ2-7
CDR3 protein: CASSFKRNYEQYF

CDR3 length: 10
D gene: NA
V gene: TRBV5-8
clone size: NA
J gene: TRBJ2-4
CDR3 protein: CASKSNIQYF

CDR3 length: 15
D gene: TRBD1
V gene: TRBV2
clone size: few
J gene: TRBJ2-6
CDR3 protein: CATLPTGGGANVLTF

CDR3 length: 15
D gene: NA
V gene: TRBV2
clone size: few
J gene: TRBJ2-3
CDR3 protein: CASSERGIGTDTQYF

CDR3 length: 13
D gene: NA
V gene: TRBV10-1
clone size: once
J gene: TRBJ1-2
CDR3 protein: CASSESANYGYTF

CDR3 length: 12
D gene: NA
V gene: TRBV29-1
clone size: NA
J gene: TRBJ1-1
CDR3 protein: CSASHVDTEAFF

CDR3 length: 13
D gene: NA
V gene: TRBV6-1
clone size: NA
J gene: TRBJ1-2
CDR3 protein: CASSVAGVGGYTF